This T cell receptor (beta chain) was recorded in a study of T cell responses to AZD1222 COVID-19 vaccine. The CDR3 loop spans 15 amino acids. The germline V gene encodes CDR1 SGHTA and CDR2 FQGNSA. With 1 base clipped from V and 6 bases from J, the junction kept 4 bases outside the gene matches. Here immunoSEQ multiplex PCR was the method, and the copy in TCRdb shows in-frame clones only, minus some. Of about 66,000 clones in the sample, about 93% were seen once. In its sample, this clone was seen a few times. The chain joins TRBV7-2 to TRBJ2-3; 10 nucleotides line up with TRBD2. This sequence was found in an adult who received the MenACWY meningococcal vaccine as a control. The sequenced sample was peripheral blood, obtained 28 days after the second dose of the MenACWY control vaccine. CDR3 nucleotides: TGTGCCAGCAGCTTAGTAGCGGGAGGCGGGGATACGCAGTATTTT. The encoded protein is CASSLVAGGGDTQYF.